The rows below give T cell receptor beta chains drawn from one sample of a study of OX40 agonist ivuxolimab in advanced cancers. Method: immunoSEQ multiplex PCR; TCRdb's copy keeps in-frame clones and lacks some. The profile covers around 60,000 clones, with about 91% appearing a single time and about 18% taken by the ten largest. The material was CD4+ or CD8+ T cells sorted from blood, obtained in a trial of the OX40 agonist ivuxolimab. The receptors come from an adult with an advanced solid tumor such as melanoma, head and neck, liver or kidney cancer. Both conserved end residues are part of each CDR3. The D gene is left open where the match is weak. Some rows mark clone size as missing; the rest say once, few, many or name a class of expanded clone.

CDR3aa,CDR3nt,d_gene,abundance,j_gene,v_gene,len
CASSQDRRGGPYNEQFF,TGCGCCAGCAGCCAAGATAGGAGGGGAGGTCCCTACAATGAGCAGTTCTTC,NA,NA,TRBJ2-1,TRBV4-3,17
CASSPDFYNEQFF,TGTGCCAGCTCACCGGACTTTTACAATGAGCAGTTCTTC,NA,NA,TRBJ2-1,TRBV18,13
CASSLAPGPRGNTIYF,TGTGCCAGCAGCTTAGCCCCCGGACCGAGGGGAAACACCATATATTTT,NA,NA,TRBJ1-3,TRBV11-3,16
CASSGLAGIEYGELFF,TGTGCCAGCAGTGGACTAGCGGGAATCGAATACGGGGAGCTGTTTTTT,TRBD2,NA,TRBJ2-2,TRBV28,16
CAWSVMAGYEQYF,TGTGCCTGGAGTGTAATGGCGGGATACGAGCAGTACTTC,NA,NA,TRBJ2-7,TRBV30,13
CASSPDDYGYTF,TGTGCCAGCAGCCCAGATGACTATGGCTACACCTTC,NA,NA,TRBJ1-2,TRBV5-5,12
CASRPISTGTEAFF,TGTGCCAGCAGACCGATATCGACAGGCACTGAAGCTTTCTTT,NA,few,TRBJ1-1,TRBV27,14
CASSSRGSNEQFF,TGTGCCAGCAGCTCCCGTGGCTCCAATGAGCAGTTCTTC,NA,NA,TRBJ2-1,TRBV13,13
CASSRDRGDEKLFF,TGTGCCAGCAGTCGGGACAGGGGCGATGAAAAACTGTTTTTT,TRBD1,NA,TRBJ1-4,TRBV6-4,14
CASSPLSGMNTEAFF,TGTGCCAGCAGCCCTCTATCCGGGATGAACACTGAAGCTTTCTTT,NA,NA,TRBJ1-1,TRBV27,15
CASSLVLVPHDEQFF,TGTGCCAGCAGCTTAGTGCTTGTCCCGCACGATGAGCAGTTCTTC,NA,NA,TRBJ2-1,TRBV7-6,15
CASSQVQRELVEQFF,TGCGCCAGCAGCCAAGTACAGCGGGAGTTAGTTGAGCAGTTCTTC,TRBD2,NA,TRBJ2-1,TRBV4-3,15
CASSLEIRSEAFF,TGTGCCAGCAGCTTAGAAATTCGGTCTGAAGCTTTCTTT,NA,NA,TRBJ1-1,TRBV7-9,13
CASSLGGITYNEQFF,TGTGCCAGCAGCTTGGGAGGGATTACTTACAATGAGCAGTTCTTC,NA,once,TRBJ2-1,TRBV5-6,15
CASSSIAGGLNEQFF,TGTGCCAGCAGCTCCATAGCGGGAGGGCTTAATGAGCAGTTCTTC,TRBD2,NA,TRBJ2-1,TRBV7-3,15
CASSLDGHGFAQPQHF,TGTGCCAGCAGCTTAGATGGTCATGGGTTTGCGCAGCCCCAGCATTTT,NA,NA,TRBJ1-5,TRBV11-2,16
CASSLWGEGQDEQYF,TGTGCCAGCAGTTTATGGGGGGAGGGGCAGGACGAGCAGTACTTC,TRBD2,NA,TRBJ2-7,TRBV28,15
CASSIVQQGNEQFF,TGTGCCAGCAGCATTGTTCAGCAGGGCAATGAGCAGTTCTTC,NA,NA,TRBJ2-1,TRBV9,14
CASSLGTSDYNEQFF,TGTGCCAGCAGCTTAGGGACTAGCGACTACAATGAGCAGTTCTTC,TRBD2,NA,TRBJ2-1,TRBV7-3,15
CASSLAGTTYEQYF,TGTGCCAGCAGCTTAGCCGGGACAACCTACGAGCAGTACTTC,NA,few,TRBJ2-7,TRBV7-9,14
CASSPDRNNQPQHF,TGTGCCAGCAGTCCGGACAGGAACAATCAGCCCCAGCATTTT,TRBD1,few,TRBJ1-5,TRBV6-5,14
CASSPGGDRAYEQYF,TGTGCCAGCAGCCCAGGAGGGGACAGAGCTTACGAGCAGTACTTC,NA,few,TRBJ2-7,TRBV11-3,15
CASSLVVPTDTQYF,TGTGCCAGCAGCTTAGTGGTCCCCACAGATACGCAGTATTTT,NA,few,TRBJ2-3,TRBV11-2,14
CASSLFTGHTQYF,TGTGCCAGCAGTTTATTCACAGGGCATACGCAGTATTTT,NA,few,TRBJ2-3,TRBV27,13
CASSFRGLMHTEAFF,TGTGCCAGCAGTTTTAGGGGTCTGATGCACACTGAAGCTTTCTTT,NA,NA,TRBJ1-1,TRBV28,15
CASSQGTSGRETQYF,TGCGCCAGCAGCCAAGGGACTAGCGGGAGAGAGACCCAGTACTTC,TRBD2,once,TRBJ2-5,TRBV4-3,15
CASSLIRETYNEQFF,TGTGCCAGCAGTTTAATTAGGGAGACCTACAATGAGCAGTTCTTC,NA,NA,TRBJ2-1,TRBV27,15
CASTARYSNQPQHF,TGTGCCAGCACCGCTAGATATAGCAATCAGCCCCAGCATTTT,NA,NA,TRBJ1-5,TRBV27,14
CASSPANTEAFF,TGTGCCAGTAGCCCAGCAAACACTGAAGCTTTCTTT,NA,NA,TRBJ1-1,TRBV28,12
CASSYSFGQGHEQYF,TGTGCCAGCAGTTACTCTTTCGGCCAGGGCCACGAGCAGTACTTC,NA,NA,TRBJ2-7,TRBV6-5,15
CASSPTNYGYTF,TGTGCCTCATCGCCCACGAACTATGGCTACACCTTC,NA,NA,TRBJ1-2,TRBV19,12
CASSLPWGLEQYF,TGTGCCAGCAGCCTCCCTTGGGGGCTCGAGCAGTACTTC,NA,NA,TRBJ2-7,TRBV14,13
CASRSGTSLGDTQYF,TGTGCCAGCAGATCCGGGACAAGTCTCGGAGATACGCAGTATTTT,NA,NA,TRBJ2-3,TRBV28,15
CASSLYLGGSYNEQFF,TGTGCCAGCAGCTTATATTTGGGCGGTTCCTACAATGAGCAGTTCTTC,NA,NA,TRBJ2-1,TRBV7-9,16
CASSEWVAGENEQFF,TGTGCCAGCAGTGAATGGGTAGCGGGAGAGAATGAGCAGTTCTTC,TRBD2,NA,TRBJ2-1,TRBV2,15
CASSEKAEQETQYF,TGTGCCAGCAGTGAGAAGGCGGAACAAGAGACCCAGTACTTC,NA,few,TRBJ2-5,TRBV6-1,14
CASSQPPGLAEETQYF,TGTGCCAGCAGTCAACCCCCGGGACTAGCGGAAGAGACCCAGTACTTC,TRBD2,NA,TRBJ2-5,TRBV28,16
CASSWGNNRNEQYF,TGTGCCTCTTCTTGGGGGAACAACCGGAACGAGCAGTACTTC,NA,NA,TRBJ2-7,TRBV15,14
CASSLAGGNGGNTIYF,TGTGCCAGCAGCTTGGCCGGGGGGAACGGTGGAAACACCATATATTTT,NA,NA,TRBJ1-3,TRBV5-6,16
CASRGQEDGYTF,TGTGCCAGCAGGGGACAGGAGGATGGCTACACCTTC,TRBD1,NA,TRBJ1-2,TRBV27,12
CASSLEGQGGAYEQYF,TGTGCCAGCAGTTTAGAGGGACAGGGGGGGGCCTACGAGCAGTACTTC,TRBD1,NA,TRBJ2-7,TRBV27,16
CASSPPSFQGTDTQYF,TGTGCCAGCAGCCCCCCTAGCTTCCAAGGCACAGATACGCAGTATTTT,NA,once,TRBJ2-3,TRBV5-6,16
CSVDVEGKLFF,TGCAGCGTTGACGTAGAGGGAAAACTGTTTTTT,NA,NA,TRBJ1-4,TRBV29-1,11
CASSYGTTNTGELFF,TGTGCCAGCAGTTACGGGACAACGAACACCGGGGAGCTGTTTTTT,NA,NA,TRBJ2-2,TRBV6-5,15
CASSLTRGRDYEQYF,TGTGCCAGCAGTTTAACTAGGGGGAGGGACTACGAGCAGTACTTC,NA,NA,TRBJ2-7,TRBV27,15
CASSPPGVLAGELFF,TGTGCCAGTAGTCCCCCGGGGGTGTTGGCCGGGGAGCTGTTTTTT,NA,once,TRBJ2-2,TRBV19,15